This TCR beta chain was captured in a study of T-cell reconstitution after alpha-beta-depleted transplantation in children. Germline CDR1 is PRHDT and CDR2 is FYEKMQ (reference sequence). This CDR3 region has 15 residues. Trimming left V 0 bases short and J 3 bases short, with 12 bases between. The TCRbeta library incorporated unique molecular identifiers. TCRdb reprocessed the PCR reads with MiXCR, giving one entry per CDR3 protein. The table has hundreds of thousands of distinct CDR3 sequences, 16% seen once. This sequence was found in a boy in the first two years of life who had a stem cell transplant for Wiskott-Aldrich syndrome, so the T cells may come from the graft donor. The sample was PBMCs, mostly from graft donor cells, taken 360 days after TCRalphabeta/CD19-depleted stem cell transplant. The V gene is TRBV13, the J gene TRBJ2-7; the D call may be TRBD1 or TRBD2 (6 bases each). CDR3 coding DNA: TGTGCCAGCAGCTTAGGGGTAGGGGGGTTCTACGAGCAGTACTTC. This translates into CASSLGVGGFYEQYF.